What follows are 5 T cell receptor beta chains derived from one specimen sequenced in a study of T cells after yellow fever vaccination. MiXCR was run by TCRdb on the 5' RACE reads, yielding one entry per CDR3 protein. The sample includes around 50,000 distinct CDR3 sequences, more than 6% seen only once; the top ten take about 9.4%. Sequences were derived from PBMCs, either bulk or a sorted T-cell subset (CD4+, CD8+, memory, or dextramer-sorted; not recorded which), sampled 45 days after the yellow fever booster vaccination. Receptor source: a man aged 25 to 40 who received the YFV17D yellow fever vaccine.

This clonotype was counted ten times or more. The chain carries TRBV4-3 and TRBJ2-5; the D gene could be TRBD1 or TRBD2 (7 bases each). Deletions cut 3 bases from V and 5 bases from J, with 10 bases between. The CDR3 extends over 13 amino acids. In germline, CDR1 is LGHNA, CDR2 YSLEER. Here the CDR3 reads CASSQQGGETQYF. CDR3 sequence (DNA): TGCGCCAGCAGCCAGCAGGGGGGGGAGACCCAGTACTTC.

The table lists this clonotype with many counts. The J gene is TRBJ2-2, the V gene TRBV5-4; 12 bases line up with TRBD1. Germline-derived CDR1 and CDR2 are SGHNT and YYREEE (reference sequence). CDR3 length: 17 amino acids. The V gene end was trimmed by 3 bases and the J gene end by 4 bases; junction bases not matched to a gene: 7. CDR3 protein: CASSSGTGGRGTGELFF. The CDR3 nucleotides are TGTGCCAGCAGCTCCGGGACAGGGGGCAGAGGCACCGGGGAGCTGTTTTTT.

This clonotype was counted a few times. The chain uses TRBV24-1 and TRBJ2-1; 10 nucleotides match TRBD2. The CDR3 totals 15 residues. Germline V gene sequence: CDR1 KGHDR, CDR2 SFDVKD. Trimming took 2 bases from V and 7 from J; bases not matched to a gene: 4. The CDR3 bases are TGTGCCACCAGTGATTGGGCTAGCGGGAGTAATGAGCAGTTCTTC. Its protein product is CATSDWASGSNEQFF.

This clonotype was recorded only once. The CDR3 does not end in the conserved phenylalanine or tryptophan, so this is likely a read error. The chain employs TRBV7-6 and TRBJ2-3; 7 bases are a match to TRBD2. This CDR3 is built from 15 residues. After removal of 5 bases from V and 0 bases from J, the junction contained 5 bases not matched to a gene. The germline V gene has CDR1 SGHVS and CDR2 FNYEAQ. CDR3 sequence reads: CASSGLGTSTDTQYL. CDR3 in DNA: TGTGCCAGCAGCGGACTAGGGACTAGCACAGATACGCAGTATCTT.

Written as DNA, the CDR3 is TGTGCCACCAGCAGCGGTCTGTTTTCACCCCTCCACTTT. This codes for CATSSGLFSPLHF. The chain uses TRBV15 and TRBJ1-6; D is ambiguous. The CDR3 has 13 residues. The V and J ends lost 3 bases and 9 bases respectively, with 9 bases between them. Looked up from germline, CDR1 is LNHNV and CDR2 is YYDKDF (reference sequence).